The 15 T cell receptor beta chains in this list originate from one sample, sequenced in a study of T-cell reconstitution after alpha-beta-depleted transplantation in children. The TCRbeta library was prepared with unique molecular identifiers. TCRdb recomputed calls from the PCR reads with MiXCR, one row per CDR3 protein. Found here are around 500,000 distinct CDR3 sequences, under 15% of them singletons; the top ten hold about 6%. Sequencing was performed on PBMCs from the stem cell graft donor, taken from the stem cell graft. These TCRs come from a human donor who donated a stem cell graft to a child with combined immunodeficiency.

The genes are TRBV6-2 or TRBV6-3 and TRBJ2-1; 7 bases are a match to TRBD2. CDR1 MNHEY and CDR2 SVGEGT come from the germline V gene. The CDR3 is made up of 13 amino acids. The trim removed 8 bases at V and 4 bases at J, leaving 5 bases unmatched. In nucleotides, the CDR3 is TGTGCCAGCGGTGCGGGGGAGTACAATGAGCAGTTCTTC. This encodes CASGAGEYNEQFF.

This clonotype occurred a few times. The chain uses TRBV6-1 and TRBJ2-3; 11 bases agree with TRBD2. The junction had 6 bases not matched to a gene; V was cut back by 5 bases and J by 5 bases. The length of the CDR3 is 15 residues. Germline assignment: CDR1 MNHNS and CDR2 SASEGT. CDR3 sequence: CASSSLAGGGDTQYF. DNA for the CDR3: TGTGCCAGCAGTAGCCTAGCGGGAGGTGGAGATACGCAGTATTTT.

This clonotype was counted a few times. In DNA, the CDR3 is TGTGCCAGCAGCCCAGCCCCCAGATTCGACAGGGCCAATGAGTACTTC. Translating gives CASSPAPRFDRANEYF. The V gene is TRBV7-2, the J gene TRBJ2-7; 7 positions match TRBD1. The germline V gene has CDR1 SGHTA and CDR2 FQGNSA. Trimming cost V 5 bases and J 11 bases; bases outside gene matches: 21. The CDR3 is made up of 16 amino acids.

This clonotype was counted between two and nine times. For the CDR3, the DNA is TGTGCCAGCAGCGTAGCCCCGGACGGACAGGACCACTCCTACGAGCAGTACTTC. Protein sequence: CASSVAPDGQDHSYEQYF. The gene calls are TRBV9 and TRBJ2-7; the match to TRBD1 covers 7 bases. CDR1 SGDLS and CDR2 YYNGEE come from the germline V gene. J lost 0 bases, V lost 0 bases, and 12 bases had no gene match. The CDR3 has 18 amino acids.

This clonotype was counted many times. This chain links TRBV5-1 with TRBJ2-7, with TRBD2 matching over 12 bases. This CDR3 contains 14 residues. Trimming cost V 5 bases and J 3 bases; bases outside gene matches: 3. The germline V gene encodes CDR1 SGHRS and CDR2 YFSETQ. Here the CDR3 reads CASSWTSGNYEQYF. Here the CDR3 DNA reads TGCGCCAGCAGTTGGACTAGCGGGAACTACGAGCAGTACTTC.

This clonotype was counted only a few times. The chain carries TRBV11-2 and TRBJ2-3; D remains ambiguous. This CDR3 spans 12 amino acids. V shed 6 bases and J shed 9 bases, with 13 bases lying between them. Germline V gene sequence: CDR1 SGHAT, CDR2 FQNNGV. In nucleotides, the CDR3 is TGTGCCAGCAGTTCCAATAGACAAACGCAGTATTTT. Translated: CASSSNRQTQYF.

This clonotype was seen more than once but under ten times. The chain links TRBV7-3 to TRBJ2-1, with 8 positions matching TRBD2. Germline loops: CDR1 SGHTA, CDR2 FQGTGA. V lost 2 bases, J lost 9 bases, and 12 bases stayed unmatched. CDR3 length: 16 residues. DNA for the CDR3: TGTGCCAGCAGCTTATCCGGGGGGGGGCCGAGAAGTGAGCAGTTCTTC. It codes for CASSLSGGGPRSEQFF.

This clonotype was seen many times. This chain uses TRBV4-3 with TRBJ2-1; 7 positions agree with TRBD1. The CDR3 length is 16 residues. J was trimmed by 4 bases and V by 1 base; bases with no gene match: 7. Germline-derived CDR1 and CDR2 are LGHNA and YSLEER. CDR3 DNA sequence: TGCGCCAGCAGCCAAGGACAGGGTTGGATGTACAATGAGCAGTTCTTC. Translating gives CASSQGQGWMYNEQFF.

This clonotype was detected ten times or more. CDR3 DNA: TGTGCCAGCAGCCTCTCGGGCGGCCCACCTTGGGAGACCCAGTACTTC. Its translation: CASSLSGGPPWETQYF. This chain joins TRBV5-8 and TRBJ2-5; D remains ambiguous. Trimming cost V 4 bases and J 5 bases, with 21 bases left between them. Germline-derived CDR1 and CDR2 are SGHTS and YDEGEE. The CDR3 has 16 residues.

The chain links TRBV20-1 to TRBJ2-7, with 9 bases lining up with TRBD2. This CDR3 has 14 residues. Germline CDR1 and CDR2: DFQATT and SNEGSKA (reference sequence). V trimming: 2 bases; J trimming: 2 bases; junction bases outside the gene matches: 4. This CDR3 reads CSARKSGRTYEQYF. The CDR3 DNA is TGCAGTGCTAGAAAGAGCGGGAGGACCTACGAGCAGTACTTC.

V is TRBV28 and J is TRBJ2-7, with 7 bases matching TRBD2. This CDR3 is 15 amino acids long. Germline CDR1 MDHEN, CDR2 SYDVKM. With V trimmed by 3 bases and J by 0 bases, 5 bases remained unmatched. CDR3 bases: TGTGCCAGCAGTTTTTTCCAGCGGGGCTCCTACGAGCAGTACTTC. It codes for CASSFFQRGSYEQYF.

This chain joins TRBV10-3 and TRBJ2-7; the match to TRBD1 covers 9 bases. Germline CDR1 ENHRY, CDR2 SYGVKD. Trimming at V came to 8 bases and at J to 0 bases, leaving 2 bases not matched to a gene. CDR3 length equals 13 residues. CDR3 coding DNA: TGTGCCATCCAGGGACAGGGCTCCTACGAGCAGTACTTC. Protein sequence: CAIQGQGSYEQYF.

This clonotype was seen ten or more times. The chain recombines TRBV7-2 with TRBJ2-3; possibly TRBD1 or TRBD2 for D (6 bases each). The V end lost 1 base, the J end lost 3 bases, and 11 bases lay between the germline ends. The CDR3 runs 15 residues. Germline-derived CDR1 and CDR2 are SGHTA and FQGNSA. CDR3 region: CASSLVGGLTDTQYF. The CDR3 region has the DNA TGTGCCAGCAGCTTAGTGGGGGGCTTAACAGATACGCAGTATTTT.

The rearrangement joins TRBV9 to TRBJ2-7; 10 bases are shared with TRBD1. With 4 bases clipped from V and 3 bases from J, the junction kept 10 bases outside the gene matches. CDR1 is SGDLS and CDR2 is YYNGEE in the germline V gene. The CDR3 is 16 residues long. The CDR3 reads CASSPPGQGRLYEQYF. The CDR3 DNA is TGTGCCAGCAGCCCCCCGGGACAGGGGCGGCTCTACGAGCAGTACTTC.

The rearrangement joins TRBV6-1 to TRBJ2-5; 9 positions match TRBD1. Germline assignment: CDR1 MNHNS and CDR2 SASEGT. The CDR3 is made up of 13 amino acids. V shed 7 bases and J 5 bases; nucleotides not matched to a gene: 5. The CDR3: CASTRDRGETQYF. The CDR3 coding sequence is TGTGCCAGCACCCGCGACAGGGGGGAGACCCAGTACTTC.